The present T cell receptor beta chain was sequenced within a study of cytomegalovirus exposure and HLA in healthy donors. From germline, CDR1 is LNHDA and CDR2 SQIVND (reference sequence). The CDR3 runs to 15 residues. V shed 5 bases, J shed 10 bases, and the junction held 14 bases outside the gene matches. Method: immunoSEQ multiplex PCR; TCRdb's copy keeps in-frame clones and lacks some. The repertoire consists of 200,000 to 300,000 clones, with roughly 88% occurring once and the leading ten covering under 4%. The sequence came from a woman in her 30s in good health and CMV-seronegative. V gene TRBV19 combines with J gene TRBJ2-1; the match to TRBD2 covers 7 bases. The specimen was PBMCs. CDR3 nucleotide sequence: TGTGCCAGTAGTTGGGGTCCGGGAGGCCCCTACGAGCAGTTCTTC. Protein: CASSWGPGGPYEQFF. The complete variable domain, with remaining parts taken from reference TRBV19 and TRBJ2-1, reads DGGITQSPKYLFRKEGQNVTLSCEQNLNHDAMYWYRQDPGQGLRLIYYSQIVNDFQKGDIAEGYSVSREKKESFPLTVTSAQKNPTAFYLCASSWGPGGPYEQFFGPGTRLTVL.